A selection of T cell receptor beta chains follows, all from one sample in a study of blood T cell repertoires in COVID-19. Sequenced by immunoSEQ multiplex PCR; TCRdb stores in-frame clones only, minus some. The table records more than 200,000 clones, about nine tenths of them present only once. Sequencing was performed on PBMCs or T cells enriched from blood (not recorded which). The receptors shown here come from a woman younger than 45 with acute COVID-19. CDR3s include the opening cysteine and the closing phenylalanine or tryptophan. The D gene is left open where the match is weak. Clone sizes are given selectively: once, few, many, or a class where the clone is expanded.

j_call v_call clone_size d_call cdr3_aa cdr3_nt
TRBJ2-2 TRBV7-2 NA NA CASSSNGGHTGELFF TGTGCCAGCAGCTCCAACGGGGGGCACACCGGGGAGCTGTTTTTT
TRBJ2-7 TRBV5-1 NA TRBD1 CASSLETGVPAYEQYF TGCGCCAGCAGCTTAGAGACAGGGGTCCCAGCTTACGAGCAGTACTTC
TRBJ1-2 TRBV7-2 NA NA CASSLAPGTPGGYTF TGTGCCAGCAGCTTAGCCCCCGGGACACCGGGCGGCTACACCTTC
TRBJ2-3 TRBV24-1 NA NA CATSDRVRGRADTQYF TGTGCCACCAGTGATCGGGTTAGGGGGAGGGCGGATACGCAGTATTTT
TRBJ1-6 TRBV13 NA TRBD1 CASSYRGKAYNSPLHF TGTGCCAGCAGCTACAGGGGGAAAGCCTATAATTCACCCCTCCACTTT
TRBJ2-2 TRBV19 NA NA CASSFPRAGELFF TGTGCCAGTAGTTTCCCCAGGGCCGGGGAGCTGTTTTTT
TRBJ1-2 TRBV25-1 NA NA CASSETGRRDGYTF TGTGCCAGCAGTGAAACCGGGAGAAGAGATGGCTACACCTTC
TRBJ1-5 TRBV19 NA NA CASSEVGSKQPQHF TGTGCCAGTAGTGAAGTTGGCTCGAAGCAGCCCCAGCATTTT
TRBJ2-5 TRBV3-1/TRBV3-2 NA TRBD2 CASSRGTSGGETQYF TGTGCCAGCAGCCGAGGGACTAGCGGGGGGGAGACCCAGTACTTC
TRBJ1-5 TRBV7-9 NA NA CASSLSGRGYNQPQHF TGTGCCAGCAGCTTAAGCGGGAGGGGCTACAATCAGCCCCAGCATTTT
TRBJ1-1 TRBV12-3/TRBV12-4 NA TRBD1 CASSRDRAAFF TGTGCCAGCAGCCGGGACAGGGCAGCTTTCTTT
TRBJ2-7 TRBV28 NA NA CASSRGREQYF TGTGCCAGCAGTAGGGGTAGAGAGCAGTACTTC
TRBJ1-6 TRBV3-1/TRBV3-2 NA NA CASSQNMDSPLHF TGTGCCAGCAGCCAAAACATGGATTCACCCCTCCACTTT
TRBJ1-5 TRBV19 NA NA CASSIGPQRNQPQHF TGTGCCAGTAGTATAGGGCCTCAGAGGAATCAGCCCCAGCATTTT
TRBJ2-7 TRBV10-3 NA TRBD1 CAITQGTGGYEQYF TGTGCCATCACTCAGGGGACAGGGGGTTACGAGCAGTACTTC
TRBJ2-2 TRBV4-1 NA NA CASSHGRVNTGELFF TGCGCCAGCAGCCACGGCAGGGTGAACACCGGGGAGCTGTTTTTT
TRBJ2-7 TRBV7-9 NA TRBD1 CASSSRQGYWNEQYF TGTGCCAGCAGCTCCAGACAGGGCTATTGGAACGAGCAGTACTTC
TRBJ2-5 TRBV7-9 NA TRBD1 CASSLPRTYLTGDRETQYF TGTGCCAGCAGCTTACCCAGAACCTACTTGACAGGGGATCGGGAGACCCAGTACTTC
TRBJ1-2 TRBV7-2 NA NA CASSLGFRGTNYGYTF TGTGCCAGCAGCTTGGGTTTCCGGGGGACTAACTATGGCTACACCTTC
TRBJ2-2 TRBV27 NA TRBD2 CASSSGLAGVDGELFF TGTGCCAGCAGCTCGGGACTAGCGGGAGTGGACGGGGAGCTGTTTTTT
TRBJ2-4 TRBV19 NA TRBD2 CASSFGRLRNIQYF TGTGCCAGTAGTTTCGGGAGGCTCCGTAACATTCAGTACTTC
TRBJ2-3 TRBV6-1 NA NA CASSDRWAGSTDTQYF TGTGCCAGCAGTGACCGCTGGGCGGGGAGCACAGATACGCAGTATTTT
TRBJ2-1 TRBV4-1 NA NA CASSQGRGPADEQFF TGCGCCAGCAGCCAAGGGAGGGGACCAGCCGATGAGCAGTTCTTC
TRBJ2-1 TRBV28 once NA CASSFTYTFGALEGYNEQFF TGTGCCAGCAGTTTCACTTATACCTTCGGAGCACTGGAGGGGTACAATGAGCAGTTCTTC
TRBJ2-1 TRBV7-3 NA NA CASSPFVSVGSEQFF TGTGCCAGCAGCCCATTCGTCAGCGTCGGGTCTGAGCAGTTCTTC
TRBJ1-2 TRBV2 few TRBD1 CASRGGTGVISDGYTF TGTGCCAGCAGGGGGGGGACAGGGGTAATTTCGGATGGCTACACCTTC
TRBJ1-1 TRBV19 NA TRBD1 CASSFGTGGMNTEAFF TGTGCCAGTAGTTTCGGGACAGGGGGGATGAACACTGAAGCTTTCTTT
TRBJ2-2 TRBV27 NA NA CASTSGARDTGELFF TGTGCCAGCACCTCGGGAGCTCGGGACACCGGGGAGCTGTTTTTT
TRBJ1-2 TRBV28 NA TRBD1 CATGQQKNGYTF TGTGCCACGGGACAGCAAAAAAATGGCTACACCTTC
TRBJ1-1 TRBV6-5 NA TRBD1 CASSSDRGFTEAFF TGTGCCAGCAGTTCGGACAGGGGATTCACTGAAGCTTTCTTT
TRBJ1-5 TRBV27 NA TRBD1 CASSSDRGHQPQHF TGTGCCAGCAGTTCGGACAGGGGGCATCAGCCCCAGCATTTT
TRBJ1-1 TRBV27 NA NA CASRALGVNTEAFF TGTGCCAGCAGGGCCCTGGGAGTGAACACTGAAGCTTTCTTT
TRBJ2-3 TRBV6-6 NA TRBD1 CASSPIPGQGKDTQYF TGTGCCAGCAGTCCAATACCGGGACAGGGGAAAGATACGCAGTATTTT
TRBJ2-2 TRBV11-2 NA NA CASSFGLINTGELFF TGTGCCAGCAGCTTTGGACTGATAAACACCGGGGAGCTGTTTTTT
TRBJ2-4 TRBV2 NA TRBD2 CASSELLAGGPKNIQYF TGTGCCAGCAGTGAATTATTGGCGGGAGGGCCCAAAAACATTCAGTACTTC
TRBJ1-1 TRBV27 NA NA CASRALGRNTEAFF TGTGCCAGCAGGGCCTTGGGCCGAAACACTGAAGCTTTCTTT
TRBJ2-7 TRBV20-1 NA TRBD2 CSASAVVAGPPYEQYF TGCAGTGCTAGTGCAGTCGTAGCGGGTCCTCCCTACGAGCAGTACTTC
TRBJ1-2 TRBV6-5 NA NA CASSYSPRFYGYTF TGTGCCAGCAGTTACTCTCCGAGATTTTATGGCTACACCTTC
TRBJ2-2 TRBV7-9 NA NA CASSSGLNANTGELFF TGTGCCAGCAGCTCCGGACTTAACGCGAACACCGGGGAGCTGTTTTTT
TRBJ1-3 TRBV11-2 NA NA CASSRREPVPGNTIYF TGTGCCAGCAGCCGAAGGGAGCCGGTCCCTGGAAACACCATATATTTT
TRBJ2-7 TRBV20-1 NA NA CSASEASDYYEQYF TGCAGTGCTAGTGAAGCTAGCGACTACTACGAGCAGTACTTC
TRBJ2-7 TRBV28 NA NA CASSRQGGLYEQYF TGTGCCAGCAGCCGACAGGGAGGACTCTACGAGCAGTACTTC
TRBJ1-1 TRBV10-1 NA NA CASSESSVTEAFF TGCGCCAGCAGTGAGTCGTCGGTTACTGAAGCTTTCTTT
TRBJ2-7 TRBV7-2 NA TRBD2 CASSLRSGSPYEQYF TGTGCCAGCAGCCTGCGTAGCGGGTCACCCTACGAGCAGTACTTC
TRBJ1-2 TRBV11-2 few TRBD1 CASSRDRAYGYTF TGTGCCAGCAGCCGGGACAGGGCCTATGGCTACACCTTC
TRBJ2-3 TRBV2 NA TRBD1 CASLQGAVDTQYF TGTGCCAGCCTACAGGGGGCCGTGGATACGCAGTATTTT
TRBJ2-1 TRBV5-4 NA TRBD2 CASSLGLAGPNNEQFF TGTGCCAGCAGCTTGGGGCTAGCGGGACCGAACAATGAGCAGTTCTTC
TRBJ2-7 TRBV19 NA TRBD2 CASSIDGDYSYEQYF TGTGCCAGTAGTATAGATGGGGACTACAGTTACGAGCAGTACTTC
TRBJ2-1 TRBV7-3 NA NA CASSSNVLVGNEQFF TGTGCCAGCAGCTCCAACGTATTAGTCGGCAATGAGCAGTTCTTC
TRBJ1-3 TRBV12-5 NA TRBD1 CASGLPTGQGRNTIYF TGTGCTAGTGGTTTGCCAACTGGACAGGGTAGAAACACCATATATTTT
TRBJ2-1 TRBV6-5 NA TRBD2 CASSPGLAVYNEQFF TGTGCCAGCAGCCCGGGACTAGCGGTGTACAATGAGCAGTTCTTC